These T cell receptor beta chains were read from a single sample in a study of T cell repertoires in cytomegalovirus infection. These receptors have no identified antigens. TCRdb re-called the reads with MiXCR, one entry per CDR3 protein. The sample carries roughly 78,000 distinct CDR3 sequences, about 40% recorded once. The specimen was CD8+ T cells from cultured PBMCs, collected from culture after CMV antigen stimulation. Receptors were obtained from a human donor in good health (CMV status not recorded). Some clones in this sample may be carry-over from other donors' samples. Each CDR3 is given with its conserved first and last residue. The order of the fields is V gene, J gene, CDR3 protein.

v_call: TRBV7-2; j_call: TRBJ2-7; cdr3_aa: CASSWVTSGGAGYEQYF
v_call: TRBV27; j_call: TRBJ1-1; cdr3_aa: CASSLGAVNTEAFF
v_call: TRBV6-2/TRBV6-3; j_call: TRBJ2-7; cdr3_aa: CASSYRGSHEQYF
v_call: TRBV12-3/TRBV12-4; j_call: TRBJ2-7; cdr3_aa: CASSGGLHPYEQYF
v_call: TRBV12-3/TRBV12-4; j_call: TRBJ1-1; cdr3_aa: CASTLRDILMNTEAFF
v_call: TRBV7-9; j_call: TRBJ2-4; cdr3_aa: CASSVNLGQLDRAKNIQYF
v_call: TRBV19; j_call: TRBJ1-1; cdr3_aa: CASSIGKGLQDTEAFF
v_call: TRBV7-6; j_call: TRBJ2-1; cdr3_aa: CASSLGLGRAWGNEQFF
v_call: TRBV7-8; j_call: TRBJ2-1; cdr3_aa: CASSLAGTGGNEQFF
v_call: TRBV12-3/TRBV12-4; j_call: TRBJ2-2; cdr3_aa: CASRTPSEVPGELFF
v_call: TRBV6-1; j_call: TRBJ1-2; cdr3_aa: CASSESPGINYGYTF
v_call: TRBV2; j_call: TRBJ2-7; cdr3_aa: CASSASGGTSYEQYF
v_call: TRBV13; j_call: TRBJ2-5; cdr3_aa: CASSEGGQETQYF
v_call: TRBV7-2; j_call: TRBJ2-1; cdr3_aa: CASSHPRPSGGKNEQFF
v_call: TRBV4-2; j_call: TRBJ1-4; cdr3_aa: CASSPSGGGHEKLFF
v_call: TRBV6-8; j_call: TRBJ2-1; cdr3_aa: CASRGSGTGRYNEQFF
v_call: TRBV7-2; j_call: TRBJ1-2; cdr3_aa: CASSSIRTGYGYTF
v_call: TRBV9; j_call: TRBJ2-5; cdr3_aa: CASSPRGDQETQYF
v_call: TRBV7-8; j_call: TRBJ2-3; cdr3_aa: CASSLQGAKTDTQYF
v_call: TRBV7-6; j_call: TRBJ2-3; cdr3_aa: CASAWGPRDTQYF
v_call: TRBV7-4; j_call: TRBJ1-2; cdr3_aa: CASSLPTGQANYGYTF